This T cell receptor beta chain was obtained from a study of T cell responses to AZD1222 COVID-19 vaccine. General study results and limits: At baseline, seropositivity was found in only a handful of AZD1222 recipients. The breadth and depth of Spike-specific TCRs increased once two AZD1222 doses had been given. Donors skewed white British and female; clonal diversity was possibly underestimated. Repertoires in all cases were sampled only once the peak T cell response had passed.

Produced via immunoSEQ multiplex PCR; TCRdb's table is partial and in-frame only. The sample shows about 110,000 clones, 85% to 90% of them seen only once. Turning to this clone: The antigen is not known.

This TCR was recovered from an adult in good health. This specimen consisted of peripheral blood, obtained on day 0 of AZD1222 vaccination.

CDR3 protein: CASSQQGPSYEQYF. The CDR3 bases are TGTGCCAGCAGCCAACAGGGACCCTCCTACGAGCAGTACTTC. This chain joins TRBV7-2 and TRBJ2-7, with D maybe TRBD1 (6 bases). The CDR3 totals 14 residues. Germline V gene lookup returns CDR1 SGHTA and CDR2 FQGNSA. Trimming cost V 5 bases and J 0 bases, with 11 bases left between them.